Below are 9 T cell receptor beta chains sequenced from a single sample in a study of CD8 T cells in Susac syndrome. RNA was extracted with the RNeasy kit, and a quantity of 0.5 to 1 ug was reverse transcribed using random hexamers. MiXCR, applied by TCRdb to the immunoSEQ multiplex PCR reads, yields one record per CDR3 protein. The sample has 300,000 or so distinct CDR3 sequences, 92% seen once. Material for sequencing was CD4+ T cells from PBMCs. The receptors derive from a human donor with multiple sclerosis.

The J gene is TRBJ2-3, the V gene TRBV6-5; D gene ambiguous. The CDR3 runs 11 residues. Trimming stripped 8 bases from V and 6 bases from J, with 9 bases between. Germline V gene lookup returns CDR1 MNHEY and CDR2 SVGAGI. Here the CDR3 DNA reads TGTGCCAGCTCCTCAGGCGATACGCAGTATTTT. Protein product: CASSSGDTQYF.

This chain uses TRBV27 with TRBJ2-1; 7 nucleotides agree with TRBD1. V lost 4 bases to trimming and J lost 6 bases; unmatched junction nucleotides: 9. The CDR3 contains 15 residues. Per germline, CDR1 MNHEY and CDR2 SMNVEV (reference sequence). CDR3 protein: CASSSVDRRTNEQFF. The CDR3 DNA sequence: TGTGCCAGCAGTTCCGTGGACAGGAGGACCAATGAGCAGTTCTTC.

The rearrangement joins TRBV12-3 or TRBV12-4 to TRBJ2-1; 10 bases are a match to TRBD2. J gave up 9 bases and V 7 bases, and 6 bases lay outside the gene matches. There are 13 residues in the CDR3. The CDR3, as DNA: TGTGCCAGCACCCCGGGACTAGCGAGTGAGCAGTTCTTC. Its protein product is CASTPGLASEQFF.

This rearrangement joins TRBV12-3 or TRBV12-4 to TRBJ2-1, with 13 nucleotides matching TRBD2. The CDR3 is made up of 15 amino acids. After removal of 7 bases from V and 9 bases from J, the junction contained 9 bases not matched to a gene. Here the CDR3 reads CASNPGLAGRAEQFF. The DNA of the CDR3 is TGTGCCAGCAACCCGGGACTAGCGGGACGGGCTGAGCAGTTCTTC.

The V and J genes are TRBV30 and TRBJ1-1, with TRBD1 matching over 9 bases. The CDR3 runs 17 residues. The V gene's germline CDR1 is GTSNPN and CDR2 SVGIG (reference sequence). Unmatched junction bases numbered 11, after V lost 0 bases and J lost 3 bases. Here the CDR3 DNA reads TGTGCCTGGAGTGTACCGGGGACAGGGCGGAGGGACACTGAAGCTTTCTTT. Translated: CAWSVPGTGRRDTEAFF. Filled out from reference TRBV30 and TRBJ1-1, the complete variable domain reads SQTIHQWPATLVQPVGSPLSLECTVEGTSNPNLYWYRQAAGRGLQLLFYSVGIGQISSEVPQNLSASRPQDRQFILSSKKLLLSDSGFYLCAWSVPGTGRRDTEAFFGQGTRLTVV.

The chain links TRBV27 to TRBJ1-1, with a weak D call TRBD1 (6 bases). The CDR3 consists of 13 residues. Germline CDR1 and CDR2: MNHEY and SMNVEV (reference sequence). Deletions cut 7 bases from V and 4 bases from J, with 13 bases between. The DNA for the CDR3 is TGTGCCAGCACTCAACAGGGCGGCACTGAAGCTTTCTTT. Its protein is CASTQQGGTEAFF.

This chain connects TRBV18 to TRBJ2-3; 8 nucleotides align to TRBD1. Germline V gene sequence: CDR1 KGHSH, CDR2 LQKENI. V gave up 2 bases and J gave up 2 bases; unmatched junction bases: 6. This CDR3 has 16 amino acids. CDR3 sequence (DNA): TGTGCCAGCTCACCAGGAGGGGACAGGTTCACAGATACGCAGTATTTT. Protein: CASSPGGDRFTDTQYF.

This chain links TRBV20-1 with TRBJ2-1; D unresolved. This CDR3 contains 11 residues. V dropped 2 bases and J dropped 7 bases, with 6 bases sitting between them. CDR1 and CDR2 (germline): DFQATT, SNEGSKA (reference sequence). CDR3 sequence (DNA): TGCAGTGCTAGATTGGGGAATGAGCAGTTCTTC. Its protein is CSARLGNEQFF.

V gene TRBV2 combines with J gene TRBJ2-7; D gene ambiguous. The germline gives CDR1 SNHLY, CDR2 FYNNEI. The CDR3 extends over 13 amino acids. Trimming stripped 6 bases from V and 7 bases from J, with 16 bases between. In DNA form, the CDR3 reads TGTGCCAGCAGACAGTCAGTTGCAAGAGAGCAGTACTTC. Protein sequence: CASRQSVAREQYF.